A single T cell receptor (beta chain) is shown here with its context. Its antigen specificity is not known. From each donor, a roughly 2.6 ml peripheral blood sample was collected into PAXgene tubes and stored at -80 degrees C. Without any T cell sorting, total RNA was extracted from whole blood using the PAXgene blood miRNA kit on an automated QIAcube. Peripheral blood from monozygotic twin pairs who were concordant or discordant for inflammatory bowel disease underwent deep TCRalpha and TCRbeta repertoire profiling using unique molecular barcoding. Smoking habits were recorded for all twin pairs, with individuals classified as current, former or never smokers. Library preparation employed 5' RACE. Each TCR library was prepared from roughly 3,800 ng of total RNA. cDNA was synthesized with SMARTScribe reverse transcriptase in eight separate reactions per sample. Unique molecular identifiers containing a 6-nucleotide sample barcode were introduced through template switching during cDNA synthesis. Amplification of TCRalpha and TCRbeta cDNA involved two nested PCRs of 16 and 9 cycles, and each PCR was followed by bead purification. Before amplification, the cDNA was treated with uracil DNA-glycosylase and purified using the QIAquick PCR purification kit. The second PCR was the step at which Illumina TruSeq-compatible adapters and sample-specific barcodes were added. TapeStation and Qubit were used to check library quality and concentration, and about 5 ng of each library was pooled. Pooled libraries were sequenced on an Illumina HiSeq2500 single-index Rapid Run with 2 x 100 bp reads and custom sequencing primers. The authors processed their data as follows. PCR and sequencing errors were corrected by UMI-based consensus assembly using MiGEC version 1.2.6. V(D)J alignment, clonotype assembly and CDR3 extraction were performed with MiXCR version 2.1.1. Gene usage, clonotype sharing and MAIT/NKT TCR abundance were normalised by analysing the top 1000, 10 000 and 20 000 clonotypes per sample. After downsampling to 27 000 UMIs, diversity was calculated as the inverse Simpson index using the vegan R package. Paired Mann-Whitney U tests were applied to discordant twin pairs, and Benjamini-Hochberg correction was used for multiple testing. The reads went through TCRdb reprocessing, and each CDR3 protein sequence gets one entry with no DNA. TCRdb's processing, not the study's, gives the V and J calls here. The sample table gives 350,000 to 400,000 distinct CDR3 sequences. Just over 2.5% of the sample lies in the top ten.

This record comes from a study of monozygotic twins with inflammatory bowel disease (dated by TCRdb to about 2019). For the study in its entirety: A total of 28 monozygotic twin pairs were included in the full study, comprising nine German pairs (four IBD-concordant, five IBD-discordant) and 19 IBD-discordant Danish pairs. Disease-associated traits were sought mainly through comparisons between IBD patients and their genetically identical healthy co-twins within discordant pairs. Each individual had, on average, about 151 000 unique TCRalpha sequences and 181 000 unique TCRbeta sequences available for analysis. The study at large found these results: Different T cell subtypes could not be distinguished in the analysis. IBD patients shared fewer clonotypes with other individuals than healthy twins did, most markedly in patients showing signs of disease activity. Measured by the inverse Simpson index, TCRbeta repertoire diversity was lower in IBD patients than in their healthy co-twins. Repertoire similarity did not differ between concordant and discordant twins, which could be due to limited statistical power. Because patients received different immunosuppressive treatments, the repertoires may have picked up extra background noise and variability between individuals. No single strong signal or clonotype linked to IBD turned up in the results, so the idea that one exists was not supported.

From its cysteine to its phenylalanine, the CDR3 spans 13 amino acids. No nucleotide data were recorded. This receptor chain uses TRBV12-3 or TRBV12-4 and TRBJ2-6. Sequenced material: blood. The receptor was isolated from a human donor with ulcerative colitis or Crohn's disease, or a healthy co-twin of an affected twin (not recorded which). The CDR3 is CASSESGANVLTF.